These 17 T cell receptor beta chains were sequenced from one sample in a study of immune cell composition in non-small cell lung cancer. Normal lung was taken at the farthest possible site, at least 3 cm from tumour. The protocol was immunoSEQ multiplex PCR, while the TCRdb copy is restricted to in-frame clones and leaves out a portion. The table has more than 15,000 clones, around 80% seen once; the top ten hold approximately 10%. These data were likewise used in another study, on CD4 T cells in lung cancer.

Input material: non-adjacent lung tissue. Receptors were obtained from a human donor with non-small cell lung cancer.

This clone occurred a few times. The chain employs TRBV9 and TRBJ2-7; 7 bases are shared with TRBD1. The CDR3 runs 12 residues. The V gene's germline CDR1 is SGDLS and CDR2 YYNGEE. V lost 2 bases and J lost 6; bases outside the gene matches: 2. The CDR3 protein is CASSVTGAEQYF. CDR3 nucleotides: TGTGCCAGCAGCGTTACAGGGGCCGAGCAGTACTTC.

CDR3 protein: CSARRGYEQYF. The CDR3 DNA reads as TGCAGTGCTAGACGGGGTTACGAGCAGTACTTC. This chain uses TRBV20-1 with TRBJ2-7, with D possibly matching TRBD2 (5 bases). The V gene's germline CDR1 is DFQATT and CDR2 SNEGSKA (reference sequence). The V end was cut by 2 bases, the J end by 4 bases, with 6 bases between. The CDR3 loop spans 11 amino acids.

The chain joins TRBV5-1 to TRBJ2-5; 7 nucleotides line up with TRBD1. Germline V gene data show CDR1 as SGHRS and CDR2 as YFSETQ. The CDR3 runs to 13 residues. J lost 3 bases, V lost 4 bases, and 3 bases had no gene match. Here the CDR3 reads CASSLGTEETQYF. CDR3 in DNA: TGCGCCAGCAGCCTAGGGACAGAAGAGACCCAGTACTTC.

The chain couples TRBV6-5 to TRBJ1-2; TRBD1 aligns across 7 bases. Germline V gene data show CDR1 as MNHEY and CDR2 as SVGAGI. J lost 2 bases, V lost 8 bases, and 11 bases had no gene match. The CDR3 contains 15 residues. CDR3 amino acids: CASGGDRDTNYGYTF. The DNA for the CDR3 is TGTGCCAGCGGCGGGGACAGAGACACCAACTATGGCTACACCTTC.

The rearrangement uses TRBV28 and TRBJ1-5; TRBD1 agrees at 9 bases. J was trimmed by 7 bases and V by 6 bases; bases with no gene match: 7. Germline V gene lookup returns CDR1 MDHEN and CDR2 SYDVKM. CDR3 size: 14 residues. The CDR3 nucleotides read TGTGCCAGCAGAGGACAGGGGAGTCGACAGCCCCAGCATTTT. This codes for CASRGQGSRQPQHF. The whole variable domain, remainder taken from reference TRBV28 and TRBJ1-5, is DVKVTQSSRYLVKRTGEKVFLECVQDMDHENMFWYRQDPGLGLRLIYFSYDVKMKEKGDIPEGYSVSREKKERFSLILESASTNQTSMYLCASRGQGSRQPQHFGDGTRLSIL.

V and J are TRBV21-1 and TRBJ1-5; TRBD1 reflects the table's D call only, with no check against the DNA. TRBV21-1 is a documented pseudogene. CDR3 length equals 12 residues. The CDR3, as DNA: TGTGCCAGCAGCAAAGCGAAGGGGACCCAGCATTTT. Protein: CASSKAKGTQHF.

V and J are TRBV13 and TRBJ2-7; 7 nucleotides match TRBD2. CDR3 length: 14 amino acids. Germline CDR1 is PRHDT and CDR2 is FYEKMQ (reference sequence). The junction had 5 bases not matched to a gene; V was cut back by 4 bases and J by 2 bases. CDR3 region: CASSSRGVTYEQYF. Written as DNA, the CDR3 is TGTGCCAGCAGCTCCCGGGGGGTGACCTACGAGCAGTACTTC.

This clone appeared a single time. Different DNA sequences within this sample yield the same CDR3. This CDR3 reads CASSVDPGLGGYTF. CDR3 sequence (DNA): TGTGCCAGCAGCGTAGACCCAGGGCTTGGGGGCTACACCTTC. This rearrangement joins TRBV9 to TRBJ1-2; a weak D match, TRBD1 (5 bases). Germline values: CDR1 SGDLS, CDR2 YYNGEE. CDR3 length: 14 residues. Between the trimmed V and J ends, which lost 0 bases and 8 bases, there was a span of 14 bases.

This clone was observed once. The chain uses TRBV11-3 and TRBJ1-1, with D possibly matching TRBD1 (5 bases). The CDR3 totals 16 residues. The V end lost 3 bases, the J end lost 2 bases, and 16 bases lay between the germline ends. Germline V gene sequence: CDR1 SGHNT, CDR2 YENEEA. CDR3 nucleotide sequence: TGTGCCAGCAGCTTGTACAGGACGTTTACTAACACTGAAGCTTTCTTT. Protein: CASSLYRTFTNTEAFF.

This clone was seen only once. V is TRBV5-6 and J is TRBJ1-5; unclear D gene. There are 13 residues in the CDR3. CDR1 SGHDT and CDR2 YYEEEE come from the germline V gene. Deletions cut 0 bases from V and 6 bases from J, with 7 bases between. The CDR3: CASSLAGVQPQHF. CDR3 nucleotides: TGTGCCAGCAGCTTGGCCGGGGTTCAGCCCCAGCATTTT.

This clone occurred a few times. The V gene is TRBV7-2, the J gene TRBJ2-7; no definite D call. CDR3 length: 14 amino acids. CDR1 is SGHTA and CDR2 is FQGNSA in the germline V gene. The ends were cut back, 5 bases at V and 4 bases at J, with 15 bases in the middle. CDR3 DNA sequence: TGTGCCAGCAGCCCCTCGAACGGCCTATACGAGCAGTACTTC. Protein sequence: CASSPSNGLYEQYF.

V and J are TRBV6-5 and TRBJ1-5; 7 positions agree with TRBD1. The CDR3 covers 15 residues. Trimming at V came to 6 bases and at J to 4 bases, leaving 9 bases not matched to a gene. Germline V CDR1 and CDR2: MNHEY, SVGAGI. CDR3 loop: CASSRGTVPNQPQHF. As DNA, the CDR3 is TGTGCCAGCAGCCGTGGGACAGTCCCAAATCAGCCCCAGCATTTT.

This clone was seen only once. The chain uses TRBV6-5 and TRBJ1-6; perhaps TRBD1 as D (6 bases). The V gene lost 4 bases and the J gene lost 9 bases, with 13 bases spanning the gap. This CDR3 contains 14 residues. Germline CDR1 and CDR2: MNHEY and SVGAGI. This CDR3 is CASSLDSFGSPLHF. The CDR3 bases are TGTGCCAGCAGTTTGGACAGCTTCGGTTCACCCCTCCACTTT.

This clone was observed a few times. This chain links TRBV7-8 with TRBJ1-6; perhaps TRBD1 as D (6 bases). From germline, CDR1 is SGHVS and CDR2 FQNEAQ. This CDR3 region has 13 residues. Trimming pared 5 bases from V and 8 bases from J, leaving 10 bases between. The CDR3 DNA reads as TGTGCCAGCAGCCTGAGGACAGATTCACCCCTCCACTTT. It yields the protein CASSLRTDSPLHF.

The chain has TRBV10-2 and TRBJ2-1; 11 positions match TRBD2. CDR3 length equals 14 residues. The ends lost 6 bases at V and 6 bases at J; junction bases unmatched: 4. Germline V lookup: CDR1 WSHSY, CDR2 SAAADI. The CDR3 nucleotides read TGCGCCAGCAGGCTAGCGGGGGGCTTCAATGAGCAGTTCTTC. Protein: CASRLAGGFNEQFF.

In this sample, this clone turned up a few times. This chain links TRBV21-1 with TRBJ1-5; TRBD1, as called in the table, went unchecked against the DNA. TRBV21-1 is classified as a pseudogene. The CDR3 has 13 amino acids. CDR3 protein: CASSANRNKFRHF. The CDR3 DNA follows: TGTGCCAGCAGCGCAAACCGAAACAAATTTCGGCATTTT.

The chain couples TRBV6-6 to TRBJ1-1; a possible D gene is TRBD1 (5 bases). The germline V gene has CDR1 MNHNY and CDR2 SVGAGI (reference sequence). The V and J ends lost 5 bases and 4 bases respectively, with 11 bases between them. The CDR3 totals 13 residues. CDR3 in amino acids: CASSTGLGTEAFF. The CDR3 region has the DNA TGTGCCAGCAGTACAGGATTGGGCACTGAAGCTTTCTTT.